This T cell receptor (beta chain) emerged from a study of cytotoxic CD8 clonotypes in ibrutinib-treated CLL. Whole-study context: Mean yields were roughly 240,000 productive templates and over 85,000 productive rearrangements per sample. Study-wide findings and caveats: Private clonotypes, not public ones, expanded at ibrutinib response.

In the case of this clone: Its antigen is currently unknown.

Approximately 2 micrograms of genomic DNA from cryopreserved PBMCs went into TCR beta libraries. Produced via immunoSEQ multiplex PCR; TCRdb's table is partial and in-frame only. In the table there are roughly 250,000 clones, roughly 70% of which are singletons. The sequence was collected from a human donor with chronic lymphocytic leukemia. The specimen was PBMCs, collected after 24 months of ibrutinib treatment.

CDR3 loop: CASSTTWGPNYEQYF. DNA of the CDR3: TGTGCCAGTAGTACGACATGGGGGCCAAATTACGAGCAGTACTTC. The genes are TRBV19 and TRBJ2-7, with D possibly being TRBD1 (6 bases). Trimming took off 4 bases at V and 4 bases at J, with 17 bases between the two ends. CDR3 length: 15 amino acids. Germline CDR1 is LNHDA and CDR2 is SQIVND (reference sequence).